Following are 18 T cell receptor beta chains from one sample sequenced in a study of blood T cell repertoires in COVID-19 (dated by TCRdb to the early 2020s). Library generation was performed with the immunoSEQ multiplex PCR assay. TCRdb limited this immuneACCESS table to in-frame rearrangements with V and J called. A share of clones is missing; checked studies link under half to unresolved V genes, and the rest is unexplained. In all, the sample holds under 250,000 clones, and roughly 75% of those were seen once. The ten largest clones take up 7.2% of the sample. Input material: peripheral blood. The receptors stem from a woman aged 70-85 years with acute or convalescent COVID-19.

The chain couples TRBV19 to TRBJ1-6; no reliable D call. Germline-derived CDR1 and CDR2 are LNHDA and SQIVND (reference sequence). The CDR3 has 15 residues. Trimming took off 5 bases at V and 9 bases at J, with 17 bases between the two ends. CDR3 sequence reads: CASSPERLARSPLHF. CDR3 DNA sequence: TGTGCCAGTAGTCCCGAGCGGCTTGCACGTTCACCCCTCCACTTT.

The chain links TRBV28 to TRBJ2-7, with TRBD1 identical over 7 bases. This CDR3 contains 14 residues. Trimming took 7 bases from V and 2 from J; bases not matched to a gene: 8. From germline, CDR1 is MDHEN and CDR2 SYDVKM. In nucleotides, the CDR3 is TGTGCCAGCACCCACGGACAGGCTACCTACGAGCAGTACTTC. This translates into CASTHGQATYEQYF.

CDR3 loop: CASLGGLQNTEAFF. CDR3 coding DNA: TGTGCCAGCCTCGGGGGATTGCAGAACACTGAAGCTTTCTTT. The V gene is TRBV2, the J gene TRBJ1-1; possibly TRBD1 for D (5 bases). The length of the CDR3 is 14 residues. Germline V gives CDR1 SNHLY, CDR2 FYNNEI. V was cut by 8 bases and J by 1 base, with 14 bases left in between.

This clone was seen once. The chain has TRBV18 and TRBJ2-3; 10 bases fit TRBD1. The germline V gene has CDR1 KGHSH and CDR2 LQKENI. CDR3 size: 16 residues. V gave up 1 base and J gave up 1 base; unmatched junction bases: 2. The CDR3, as DNA: TGTGCCAGCTCACCACTTGGGACAGGGGGCACAGATACGCAGTATTTT. Translation: CASSPLGTGGTDTQYF.

In DNA form, the CDR3 reads TGCGCCAGCAGCCAACAACCGGGACAGGCGGCTCTTGGCTACACCTTC. Protein sequence: CASSQQPGQAALGYTF. V and J are TRBV4-1 and TRBJ1-2, with 8 bases matching TRBD1. Trimming at V came to 2 bases and at J to 7 bases, leaving 12 bases not matched to a gene. Per the germline V gene, CDR1 is MGHRA and CDR2 is YSYEKL. This CDR3 contains 16 residues.

The J gene is TRBJ2-2, the V gene TRBV2; D is ambiguous. Germline V gene lookup returns CDR1 SNHLY and CDR2 FYNNEI. The ends were cut back, 6 bases at V and 1 base at J, with 9 bases in the middle. The CDR3 covers 14 residues. This CDR3 is CASRGLQNTGELFF. CDR3 sequence (DNA): TGTGCCAGCAGGGGCCTCCAGAACACCGGGGAGCTGTTTTTT.

The DNA for the CDR3 is TGTGCCAGCAGCGCAGACAGAGTGAATGAAAAACTGTTTTTT. Its protein is CASSADRVNEKLFF. The V and J genes are TRBV5-4 and TRBJ1-4; tentative D call: TRBD1 (5 bases). V dropped 4 bases and J dropped 5 bases, with 12 bases sitting between them. CDR3 length: 14 residues. Per germline, CDR1 SGHNT and CDR2 YYREEE (reference sequence). Using reference TRBV5-4 and TRBJ1-4 for the parts outside the CDR3, the full variable domain is ETGVTQSPTHLIKTRGQQVTLRCSSQSGHNTVSWYQQALGQGPQFIFQYYREEENGRGNFPPRFSGLQFPNYSSELNVNALELDDSALYLCASSADRVNEKLFFGSGTQLSVL.

The V and J genes are TRBV10-3 and TRBJ2-2; 7 bases map to TRBD1. Germline trimming cut 3 bases from V and 0 bases from J; bases unmatched to any gene: 7. There are 17 residues in the CDR3. The germline V gene encodes CDR1 ENHRY and CDR2 SYGVKD. This chain's CDR3 is CAISEGMGQTNTGELFF. CDR3 coding DNA: TGTGCCATCAGTGAAGGTATGGGACAGACGAACACCGGGGAGCTGTTTTTT.

The chain employs TRBV2 and TRBJ1-2; a possible D gene is TRBD1 (6 bases). Per germline, CDR1 SNHLY and CDR2 FYNNEI. V was cut by 11 bases and J by 5 bases, with 18 bases left in between. This CDR3 is 13 amino acids long. The CDR3 nucleotides are TGTGCCGGTACTAGGACAGAAGGTTATGGCTACACCTTC. Translating gives CAGTRTEGYGYTF.

This clone has ten or more counts. The chain employs TRBV11-1 and TRBJ1-2, with TRBD1 identical over 10 bases. Germline CDR1 is SGHAT and CDR2 is FQDESV (reference sequence). CDR3 length equals 13 residues. J was trimmed by 8 bases and V by 5 bases; bases with no gene match: 5. The CDR3 nucleotides are TGTGCCAGCAGCCCGACAGGGGGCGAGGGCTACACCTTC. Protein sequence: CASSPTGGEGYTF.

This chain links TRBV25-1 with TRBJ2-3; D unclear. The CDR3 contains 15 residues. V was pared by 3 bases and J by 0 bases, with 10 bases between. Germline-derived CDR1 and CDR2 are MGHDK and SYGVNS. The CDR3 region is CASSEARYSTDTQYF. The DNA of the CDR3 is TGTGCCAGCAGTGAGGCTAGGTACAGCACAGATACGCAGTATTTT.

CDR3 in amino acids: CASSPRTGTNYGYTF. As DNA, the CDR3 is TGTGCCAGCAGCCCCCGGACAGGAACTAACTATGGCTACACCTTC. The chain employs TRBV7-2 and TRBJ1-2, with 7 bases that match TRBD1. The CDR3 contains 15 residues. V shed 5 bases and J 0 bases; nucleotides not matched to a gene: 6. Looked up from germline, CDR1 is SGHTA and CDR2 is FQGNSA. Full variable domain (missing parts from reference TRBV7-2 and TRBJ1-2): GAGVSQSPSNKVTEKGKDVELRCDPISGHTALYWYRQSLGQGLEFLIYFQGNSAPDKSGLPSDRFSAERTGGSVSTLTIQRTQQEDSAVYLCASSPRTGTNYGYTFGSGTRLTVV.

The rearrangement uses TRBV12-5 and TRBJ2-1; TRBD2 matches 7 bases. V lost 5 bases and J lost 7; bases outside the gene matches: 11. Germline V gene sequence: CDR1 LGHNT, CDR2 FRNRAP. This CDR3 contains 15 residues. CDR3 coding DNA: TGTGCTAGTGGTCGAGGGACTAAGTGGGGGAATGAGCAGTTCTTC. Translated: CASGRGTKWGNEQFF. Together with reference TRBV12-5 and TRBJ2-1, the CDR3 gives the full variable domain: DARVTQTPRHKVTEMGQEVTMRCQPILGHNTVFWYRQTMMQGLELLAYFRNRAPLDDSGMPKDRFSAEMPDATLATLKIQPSEPRDSAVYFCASGRGTKWGNEQFFGPGTRLTVL.

V and J are TRBV20-1 and TRBJ2-1; D is unclear. V was clipped by 0 bases and J by 7 bases, with 4 bases between them. The CDR3 is 11 residues long. Germline V CDR1 and CDR2: DFQATT, SNEGSKA (reference sequence). The CDR3 DNA reads as TGCAGTGCTAGAGATATTAATGAGCAGTTCTTC. As protein: CSARDINEQFF.

The V and J genes are TRBV2 and TRBJ2-5, with D possibly matching TRBD2 (5 bases). The CDR3 loop spans 15 amino acids. The germline V and J ends were trimmed by 2 bases and 2 bases, with 12 bases remaining between them. Germline V CDR1 and CDR2: SNHLY, FYNNEI. The CDR3 bases are TGTGCCAGCAGTGAAATTAGACTACCACAAGAGACCCAGTACTTC. Translating it yields CASSEIRLPQETQYF.

The rearrangement uses TRBV4-3 and TRBJ2-7, with D possibly being TRBD2 (5 bases). The V gene's germline CDR1 is LGHNA and CDR2 YSLEER. The CDR3 contains 15 residues. Trimming took 1 base from V and 0 from J, leaving 10 bases between them. CDR3 DNA sequence: TGCGCCAGCAGCCAAGGGCGGGCGAGCTCCTACGAGCAGTACTTC. Translated, it gives CASSQGRASSYEQYF.

CDR3 nucleotides: TGTGCCAGTAGCACCGTTGACAGGGTTCTGACTGGAAACACCATATATTTT. Protein product: CASSTVDRVLTGNTIYF. V is TRBV19 and J is TRBJ1-3; 7 bases fit TRBD1. V was clipped by 6 bases and J by 2 bases; unmatched bases: 13. The germline CDR1 and CDR2 sequences are LNHDA and SQIVND (reference sequence). This CDR3 has 17 amino acids.

The CDR3 DNA reads as TGTGCCTGCAACTTAGCGGGGTTTGAGACCCAGTACTTC. It is translated as CACNLAGFETQYF. The rearrangement links TRBV30 to TRBJ2-5, with 8 positions matching TRBD2. Germline values: CDR1 GTSNPN, CDR2 SVGIG (reference sequence). After removal of 6 bases from V and 5 bases from J, the junction contained 8 bases not matched to a gene. The CDR3 has 13 amino acids.